The 22 T cell receptor beta chains below come from one sample, sequenced in a study of blood T cell repertoires in COVID-19. Assay used: immunoSEQ multiplex PCR; TCRdb lists only in-frame clones, some missing. The sample yields approximately 260,000 clones, about 88% seen once. The sequenced sample was peripheral blood. Every receptor here comes from a woman between 40 and 50 years old who had recovered from COVID-19.

This chain uses TRBV6-5 with TRBJ1-1, with D maybe TRBD1 (6 bases). This CDR3 has 14 amino acids. Per the germline V gene, CDR1 is MNHEY and CDR2 is SVGAGI. Trimming took off 6 bases at V and 1 base at J, with 12 bases between the two ends. DNA for the CDR3: TGTGCCAGCAGATTACAGGGAACGAACACTGAAGCTTTCTTT. Residues: CASRLQGTNTEAFF.

The chain has TRBV11-2 and TRBJ2-2; tentative D call: TRBD1 (6 bases). V was shortened by 1 base and J by 0 bases, with 9 bases between the two germline ends. CDR3 size: 16 residues. Germline assignment: CDR1 SGHAT and CDR2 FQNNGV. The CDR3 is CASSLGTESNTGELFF. CDR3 nucleotide sequence: TGTGCCAGCAGCTTAGGGACAGAGTCGAACACCGGGGAGCTGTTTTTT.

The chain recombines TRBV25-1 with TRBJ1-6; 10 nucleotides agree with TRBD1. The CDR3 runs to 18 residues. Germline V gene lookup returns CDR1 MGHDK and CDR2 SYGVNS. Germline trimming cut 5 bases from V and 0 bases from J; bases unmatched to any gene: 7. In DNA, the CDR3 is TGTGCCAGCAGTTCGGGACAGGGGCTGAGCTCCTATAATTCACCCCTCCACTTT. Translation: CASSSGQGLSSYNSPLHF.

The chain is built from TRBV11-3 and TRBJ2-7, with a tentative D call TRBD1 (6 bases). V was clipped by 5 bases and J by 3 bases, with 11 bases between them. Germline-derived CDR1 and CDR2 are SGHNT and YENEEA. The CDR3 loop spans 13 amino acids. The CDR3: CASSPGTSYEQYF. The CDR3 bases are TGTGCCAGCAGCCCCGGGACAAGCTACGAGCAGTACTTC.

This sequence joins TRBV7-2 and TRBJ2-7; weak D call: TRBD1 (6 bases). The CDR3 is made up of 15 amino acids. V was cut by 5 bases and J by 3 bases, with 17 bases left in between. The germline V gene encodes CDR1 SGHTA and CDR2 FQGNSA. CDR3 nucleotides: TGTGCCAGCAGCACCTACCACTCGACAGGCTACGAGCAGTACTTC. This sequence encodes CASSTYHSTGYEQYF.

V usage is TRBV19 and J usage is TRBJ2-7, with D possibly being TRBD2 (5 bases). This CDR3 has 16 residues. The V end was cut by 5 bases, the J end by 2 bases, with 19 bases between. In germline, CDR1 is LNHDA, CDR2 SQIVND (reference sequence). The CDR3 DNA follows: TGTGCCAGTAGTTTAACGTGGGGAGCAACCCCCTACGAGCAGTACTTC. Translating gives CASSLTWGATPYEQYF.

The chain joins TRBV7-3 to TRBJ1-1, with D hard to call. Germline CDR1 SGHTA, CDR2 FQGTGA. The CDR3 has 15 amino acids. Between the trimmed V and J ends, which lost 2 bases and 3 bases, there was a span of 13 bases. CDR3 in DNA: TGTGCCAGCAGCTTAGGACTGAATTCCCACACTGAAGCTTTCTTT. Encoded protein: CASSLGLNSHTEAFF. Full variable domain (remainder filled in from reference TRBV7-3 and TRBJ1-1): GAGVSQTPSNKVTEKGKYVELRCDPISGHTALYWYRQSLGQGPEFLIYFQGTGAADDSGLPNDRFFAVRPEGSVSTLKIQRTERGDSAVYLCASSLGLNSHTEAFFGQGTRLTVV.

The chain carries TRBV3-1 (or the pseudogene TRBV3-2) and TRBJ2-2, with 9 bases that match TRBD2. V gave up 4 bases and J gave up 5 bases; unmatched junction bases: 5. In germline, CDR1 is LGHDT, CDR2 YNNKEL (reference sequence). The CDR3 is made up of 15 amino acids. The CDR3 nucleotides read TGTGCCAGCAGCCCGCGGACTAGCGATACCGGGGAGCTGTTTTTT. Residues: CASSPRTSDTGELFF.

This rearrangement joins TRBV5-1 to TRBJ2-2; 9 bases align to TRBD1. The V gene's germline CDR1 is SGHRS and CDR2 YFSETQ. The V gene end was trimmed by 0 bases and the J gene end by 1 base; junction bases not matched to a gene: 4. The CDR3 is made up of 17 amino acids. The CDR3 reads CASSLEGQGRNTGELFF. The CDR3 nucleotides read TGCGCCAGCAGCTTGGAGGGACAGGGACGGAACACCGGGGAGCTGTTTTTT.

This chain uses TRBV21-1 with TRBJ1-2; TRBD1, the table's D call, was not compared with the DNA. TRBV21-1 is reported as a pseudogene. The CDR3 consists of 13 residues. The CDR3 loop is CASKGVSGYGYTF. CDR3 nucleotides: TGTGCCAGCAAAGGGGTTTCGGGCTATGGCTACACCTTC.

The chain combines TRBV5-5 with TRBJ1-2, with D unresolved. The CDR3 has 16 amino acids. The germline V gene has CDR1 SGHKS and CDR2 YYEKEE (reference sequence). Trimming took 4 bases from V and 2 from J, leaving 18 bases between them. CDR3 DNA: TGTGCCAGCAGCCCTTCCGGCGGCGCGTTAAACTATGGCTACACCTTC. Its protein product is CASSPSGGALNYGYTF.

The gene calls are TRBV6-2 or TRBV6-3 and TRBJ1-6; perhaps TRBD1 as D (5 bases). V gave up 6 bases and J gave up 10 bases, with 19 bases separating them. The germline V gene encodes CDR1 MNHEY and CDR2 SVGEGT. The CDR3 runs to 15 residues. Here the CDR3 reads CASSIPQGHQSPLHF. The CDR3 region has the DNA TGTGCCAGCAGCATTCCCCAGGGCCACCAATCACCCCTCCACTTT.

The chain is built from TRBV28 and TRBJ2-2; TRBD1 matches at 7 bases. Germline assignment: CDR1 MDHEN and CDR2 SYDVKM. V was clipped by 5 bases and J by 7 bases; unmatched bases: 10. The CDR3 spans 15 residues. CDR3 protein: CASSRRGRMGGELFF. DNA of the CDR3: TGTGCCAGCAGTCGAAGGGGGCGCATGGGCGGGGAGCTGTTTTTT.

This chain links TRBV5-1 with TRBJ1-1; 9 bases are a match to TRBD1. The CDR3 is made up of 15 amino acids. Germline CDR1 and CDR2: SGHRS and YFSETQ. V trimming: 0 bases; J trimming: 1 base; junction bases outside the gene matches: 1. The CDR3 loop is CASSLVTGGNTEAFF. For the CDR3, the DNA is TGCGCCAGCAGCTTGGTGACAGGGGGGAACACTGAAGCTTTCTTT.

This chain uses TRBV10-2 with TRBJ2-1; TRBD2 aligns across 11 bases. CDR1 WSHSY and CDR2 SAAADI come from the germline V gene. The CDR3 has 15 residues. Losses at the gene ends were 8 bases for V and 6 bases for J; bases not matched to a gene: 9. CDR3 residues: CASLPGLADTNEQFF. The DNA of the CDR3 is TGCGCCAGCCTTCCGGGACTAGCGGATACCAATGAGCAGTTCTTC.

The V call is TRBV29-1, the J call TRBJ1-2; D might be TRBD1 (6 bases). The CDR3 consists of 16 residues. V lost 1 base to trimming and J lost 0 bases, with 15 bases between them. Germline values: CDR1 SQVTM, CDR2 ANQGSEA. CDR3 residues: CSVEVGVRGANYGYTF. The CDR3 coding sequence is TGCAGCGTTGAAGTGGGGGTCAGGGGAGCTAACTATGGCTACACCTTC.

This rearrangement joins TRBV11-3 to TRBJ2-7; TRBD2 is a possible D gene (7 bases). Germline CDR1 is SGHNT and CDR2 is YENEEA. Deletions cut 3 bases from V and 3 bases from J, with 18 bases between. The CDR3 totals 16 residues. The CDR3 loop is CASSFLLGGQVYEQYF. CDR3 in DNA: TGTGCCAGCAGCTTCCTTTTGGGGGGGCAGGTCTACGAGCAGTACTTC.

J is TRBJ1-3 and V is TRBV27; D ambiguous. Germline V lookup: CDR1 MNHEY, CDR2 SMNVEV (reference sequence). The germline V and J ends were trimmed by 5 bases and 4 bases, with 15 bases remaining between them. The CDR3 contains 15 residues. Here the CDR3 DNA reads TGTGCCAGCAGTCCCGAGGGCGTGGGAGGAAACACCATATATTTT. Encoded protein: CASSPEGVGGNTIYF.

The rearrangement uses TRBV15 and TRBJ2-3; D call uncertain. Germline V gene data show CDR1 as LNHNV and CDR2 as YYDKDF (reference sequence). Trimming cost V 2 bases and J 0 bases, with 15 bases left between them. This CDR3 contains 17 residues. The CDR3, as DNA: TGTGCCACCAGCAGAAATCATCCCCTAGATAGCACAGATACGCAGTATTTT. Amino acids: CATSRNHPLDSTDTQYF.

With regard to this clone: The sample contains more than one DNA sequence encoding this CDR3. The chain recombines TRBV7-9 with TRBJ1-5; a weak D match, TRBD1 (6 bases). The CDR3 is 14 residues long. V lost 1 base and J lost 5, with 9 bases in between. CDR1 SEHNR and CDR2 FQNEAQ come from the germline V gene (reference sequence). Here the CDR3 reads CASSLVGGDQPQHF. In nucleotides, the CDR3 is TGTGCCAGCAGCTTAGTAGGGGGGGATCAGCCCCAGCATTTT.

This chain links TRBV5-1 with TRBJ2-5; 15 nucleotides line up with TRBD2. Germline CDR1 reads SGHRS; CDR2 reads YFSETQ. The CDR3 has 16 residues. Germline trimming cut 4 bases from V and 3 bases from J; bases unmatched to any gene: 4. The CDR3 here is CASSHWTSGGEETQYF. For the CDR3, the DNA is TGCGCCAGCAGCCATTGGACTAGCGGGGGGGAAGAGACCCAGTACTTC.

This chain joins TRBV12-3 or TRBV12-4 and TRBJ1-1; D is ambiguous. The CDR3 is made up of 13 amino acids. V lost 7 bases, J lost 3 bases, and 12 bases lay in between. CDR3 loop: CASKSYEDTEAFF. CDR3 in DNA: TGTGCCAGCAAGTCCTACGAAGACACTGAAGCTTTCTTT.